A selection of T cell receptor beta chains follows, all from one sample in a study of T cell responses to AZD1222 COVID-19 vaccine. Profiling relied on immunoSEQ multiplex PCR, and the TCRdb table lists in-frame clones only, not all of them. The sample holds about 170,000 clones, just over 90% seen once. This specimen consisted of peripheral blood, obtained on day 0 of AZD1222 vaccination. The receptors were gathered from an adult in good health. Each CDR3 is given without its conserved first and last residue. The order of the fields is V gene, J gene, CDR3 protein.

TRBV13	TRBJ2-1	ASSPRRVNEQF
TRBV6-6	TRBJ1-3	ASSYRDTIY
TRBV2	TRBJ1-3	ASSVGESKY
TRBV28	TRBJ1-1	ASRGTGSTEAF
TRBV4-3	TRBJ1-6	ASSTGQSNSPLH
TRBV11-2	TRBJ1-2	ASSLGRTGGIYGYT
TRBV7-8	TRBJ2-1	ASSPRGSGTYNEQF
TRBV28	TRBJ1-5	ASIGGIGNSNQPQH
TRBV12-3/TRBV12-4	TRBJ1-2	ASSLPVNYGYT
TRBV28	TRBJ2-3	ASSLDRGTDTQY
TRBV4-3	TRBJ2-5	ASSQDRLQETQY
TRBV27	TRBJ1-4	ASSFGDSNEKLF
TRBV15	TRBJ1-2	ATGQGDGYGYT
TRBV5-8	TRBJ2-1	ASSLLNEQF
TRBV20-1	TRBJ1-2	SASRPGLYGYT
TRBV18	TRBJ2-5	ASSPPGDGETQY
TRBV6-2/TRBV6-3	TRBJ1-2	ASSYSNLQGRYGYT
TRBV9	TRBJ2-7	ASSGQGAYEQY
TRBV21-1	TRBJ1-6	ASSKGGTNNSPLH
TRBV5-1	TRBJ2-6	ASSLGGTGANVLT
TRBV7-6	TRBJ1-2	ASSSGLNYGYT
TRBV6-1	TRBJ1-2	ASSDGWSGYGYT
TRBV27	TRBJ1-1	ASSLDRGTEAF
TRBV4-2	TRBJ2-7	ASSQATSGLPYEQY
TRBV6-5	TRBJ1-6	ASRRDRNSPLH
TRBV4-1	TRBJ2-1	ASSQNTDNEQF
TRBV30	TRBJ1-4	AWSLNRVRFEKLF
TRBV12-1	TRBJ2-1	ASSFGFQVSSYNEQF